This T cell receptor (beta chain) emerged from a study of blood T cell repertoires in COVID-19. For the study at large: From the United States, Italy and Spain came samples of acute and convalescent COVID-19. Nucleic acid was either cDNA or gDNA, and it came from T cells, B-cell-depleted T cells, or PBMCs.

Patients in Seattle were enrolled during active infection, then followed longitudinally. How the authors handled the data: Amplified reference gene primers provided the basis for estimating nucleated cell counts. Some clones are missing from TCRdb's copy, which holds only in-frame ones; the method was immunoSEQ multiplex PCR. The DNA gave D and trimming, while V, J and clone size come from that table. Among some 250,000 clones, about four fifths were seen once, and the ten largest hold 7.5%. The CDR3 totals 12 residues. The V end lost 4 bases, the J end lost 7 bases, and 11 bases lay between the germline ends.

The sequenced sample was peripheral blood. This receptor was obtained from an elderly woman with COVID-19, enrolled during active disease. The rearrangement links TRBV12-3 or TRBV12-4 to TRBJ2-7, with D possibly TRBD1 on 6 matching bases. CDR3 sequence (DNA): TGTGCCAGCAGTTCTCAGGGGTGGGAGCAGTACTTC. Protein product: CASSSQGWEQYF.